This passage covers 3 T cell receptor beta chains from one sample sequenced in a study of T-cell reconstitution after alpha-beta-depleted transplantation in children. Preparation of the TCRbeta library used unique molecular identifiers. Each CDR3 protein is one row after TCRdb ran MiXCR on the PCR reads. This sample yields about 98,000 distinct CDR3 sequences, of which around 7% are seen a single time; roughly 15% belongs to the top ten. The specimen was PBMCs, collected before TCRalphabeta/CD19-depleted stem cell transplant. Source of these receptors: a boy younger than 10 with acute lymphoblastic leukemia, due to receive a stem cell transplant.

The chain's CDR3 is CASSFGTPVGYGYTF. The CDR3 DNA is TGTGCCAGCAGTTTTGGGACCCCCGTCGGCTATGGCTACACCTTC. The chain has TRBV12-3 or TRBV12-4 and TRBJ1-2; the D gene is possibly TRBD1 (5 bases). The CDR3 runs to 15 residues. V was cut by 3 bases and J by 4 bases, with 15 bases left in between.

This clonotype was seen repeatedly, ten times or more. In nucleotides, the CDR3 is TGTGCCAGCAGGCCAGACAGGGTTAACACTGAAGCTTTCTTT. As protein: CASRPDRVNTEAFF. The chain couples TRBV6-1 to TRBJ1-1; 7 positions agree with TRBD1. V shed 6 bases, J shed 2 bases, and the junction held 6 bases outside the gene matches. Germline V gene lookup returns CDR1 MNHNS and CDR2 SASEGT. The CDR3 has 14 residues.

This clonotype came up a few times. This chain connects TRBV5-5 to TRBJ1-2; the match to TRBD1 covers 10 bases. This CDR3 comprises 14 residues. Looked up from germline, CDR1 is SGHKS and CDR2 is YYEKEE (reference sequence). J gave up 7 bases and V 0 bases, and 3 bases lay outside the gene matches. CDR3 DNA sequence: TGTGCCAGCAGCTTGGGACAGGGGGCCGCTGGCTACACCTTC. As protein: CASSLGQGAAGYTF.